The 3 T cell receptor beta chains below come from one sample, sequenced in a study of CD8 T cells in Susac syndrome (dated by TCRdb to the late 2010s). The library was made by the immunoSEQ multiplex PCR assay. RNA was extracted using the RNeasy kit, and about 0.5 to 1 ug of the RNA was reverse transcribed with random hexamers. TCRdb ran its own pipeline on the public reads, namely fastp trimming at Q25 and MiXCR clone calling, and kept in-frame beta chains. Here each entry gathers all rows of one CDR3 protein and keeps the most common genes and DNA. Present in this sample are approximately 110,000 distinct CDR3 sequences, approximately 96% of which were seen just once. The top ten clonotypes cover 0.087% of the sample. Sequences were obtained from CD4+ T cells from PBMCs. The receptor source for this set is a human donor in good health.

This clonotype appeared a single time. This chain uses TRBV9 with TRBJ2-7; maybe TRBD1 (6 bases). CDR1 is SGDLS and CDR2 is YYNGEE in the germline V gene. Trimming took 1 base from V and 5 from J, leaving 13 bases between them. The CDR3 sequence is 14 residues long. CDR3 nucleotides: TGTGCCAGCAGCGTAAGGGGGAACCTGGACGAGCAGTACTTC. Its protein is CASSVRGNLDEQYF. The full variable domain, rest sourced from reference TRBV9 and TRBJ2-7, is DSGVTQTPKHLITATGQRVTLRCSPRSGDLSVYWYQQSLDQGLQFLIQYYNGEERAKGNILERFSAQQFPDLHSELNLSSLELGDSALYFCASSVRGNLDEQYFGPGTRLTVT.

This chain connects TRBV18 to TRBJ1-1; 12 bases fit TRBD1. Germline V gene lookup returns CDR1 KGHSH and CDR2 LQKENI. J gave up 3 bases and V 6 bases, and 5 bases lay outside the gene matches. CDR3 length: 15 residues. The CDR3 region is CASSRDRGRDTEAFF. For the CDR3, the DNA is TGTGCCAGCTCCAGGGACAGGGGGCGCGACACTGAAGCTTTCTTT. Complete variable domain (other parts from reference TRBV18 and TRBJ1-1): NAGVMQNPRHLVRRRGQEARLRCSPMKGHSHVYWYRQLPEEGLKFMVYLQKENIIDESGMPKERFSAEFPKEGPSILRIQQVVRGDSAAYFCASSRDRGRDTEAFFGQGTRLTVV.

V usage is TRBV28 and J usage is TRBJ2-2; D remains ambiguous. V was trimmed by 10 bases and J by 3 bases, leaving 15 bases between them. Germline assignment: CDR1 MDHEN and CDR2 SYDVKM. CDR3 size: 14 residues. CDR3 nucleotide sequence: TGTGCCATCTCGACCCTTGGAGACACCGGGGAGCTGTTTTTT. It is translated as CAISTLGDTGELFF.